This TCR beta chain was identified during a study of CD8+CD57+ T cells in acquired aplastic anemia. Study context: Sorted cells (CD4+ and CD8+) yielded DNA amounts that averaged 3.2 ug. General study findings and limits: A set of twenty-nine CD8+ CDR3 sequences was shared between patients and controls, and these sequences appeared highly expressed in patients.

The CDR3 is made up of 16 amino acids. Unmatched junction bases numbered 9, after V lost 1 base and J lost 7 bases. Per the germline V gene, CDR1 is MGHDK and CDR2 is SYGVNS. Genomic DNA acted as the template from which TCR beta VDJ combination and CDR3 sequence profiling were carried out. MiXCR was run by TCRdb on the reads, yielding one entry per CDR3 protein. The data show roughly 190,000 distinct CDR3 sequences, around 50% seen once. This clonotype showed up just once. Antigen specificity is unknown. Specimen: sorted CD4+, CD8+, or CD8+CD57+ T cells (not recorded which) from PBMCs. The TCR comes from a human donor in good health, serving as a control. The chain couples TRBV25-1 to TRBJ1-5, with TRBD1 identical over 8 bases. In nucleotides, the CDR3 is TGTGCCAGCAGTGAATCGACAGGGGCCGAGGAACAGCCCCAGCATTTT. It specifies CASSESTGAEEQPQHF.